This is a list of T cell receptor beta chains from one sample in a study of Ad26.COV2.S vaccination and SARS-CoV-2 variants. Clones were sequenced by immunoSEQ multiplex PCR, and TCRdb holds only the in-frame ones, with some missing. The data hold around 380,000 clones, with about nine tenths observed a single time. Material: peripheral blood, obtained in a trial of Ad26.COV2.S vaccine versus placebo. These receptors originate from a person between 18 and 65 years old who received the Ad26.COV2.S COVID-19 vaccine or a placebo. Each CDR3 is given with its conserved first and last residue. The order of the fields is D gene, V gene, J gene, clone size, CDR3 protein, CDR3 DNA. D genes are given only for firm matches. Clone size is not always given. Where it is, it says once, few, many or a class for expanded clones.

TRBD1,TRBV28,TRBJ1-3,NA,CASSFGTGGAGNTIYF,TGTGCCAGCAGTTTTGGGACAGGGGGTGCGGGAAACACCATATATTTT
NA,TRBV5-1,TRBJ2-7,once,CASSLAAGTLSYEQYF,TGCGCCAGCAGCTTGGCCGCAGGGACCTTATCCTACGAGCAGTACTTC
NA,TRBV30,TRBJ1-1,NA,CAWSDRRTEAFF,TGTGCCTGGAGTGACAGGCGCACTGAAGCTTTCTTT
NA,TRBV30,TRBJ1-5,NA,CAWSAGNNQPQHF,TGTGCCTGGAGTGCTGGCAACAATCAGCCCCAGCATTTT
NA,TRBV12-3/TRBV12-4,TRBJ2-1,NA,CASSRGSGPEQFF,TGTGCCAGCAGTCGGGGCTCGGGACCTGAGCAGTTCTTC
NA,TRBV11-3,TRBJ2-7,NA,CASSLAGDDEQYF,TGTGCCAGCAGCTTAGCTGGGGACGACGAGCAGTACTTC
TRBD1,TRBV5-1,TRBJ2-5,NA,CASSRTGTAWGETQYF,TGCGCCAGCAGCAGAACCGGGACAGCCTGGGGAGAGACCCAGTACTTC
TRBD1,TRBV4-3,TRBJ1-2,NA,CASSQDPIGPGTGGRPNYGYTF,TGCGCCAGCAGCCAAGATCCTATCGGTCCCGGGACAGGAGGGAGGCCTAACTATGGCTACACCTTC
NA,TRBV2,TRBJ1-5,few,CASRESRTGQPQHF,TGTGCCAGCAGGGAGTCCAGGACCGGACAGCCCCAGCATTTT
NA,TRBV6-1,TRBJ1-2,NA,CASSEVDGDYGYTF,TGTGCCAGCAGTGAAGTGGACGGAGACTATGGCTACACCTTC
TRBD1,TRBV6-6,TRBJ2-7,NA,CASSSDRGQVRGEYF,TGTGCCAGCAGCTCTGACAGGGGGCAAGTTCGCGGGGAGTACTTC
TRBD1,TRBV10-3,TRBJ1-1,NA,CAISGGQGSDTEAFF,TGTGCCATCAGTGGGGGACAGGGGTCGGACACTGAAGCTTTCTTT
NA,TRBV3-1/TRBV3-2,TRBJ2-1,NA,CASSQDAARREQFF,TGTGCCAGCAGCCAAGATGCTGCCCGGAGGGAGCAGTTCTTC
NA,TRBV5-5,TRBJ1-1,once,CASSFEPRWAEAFF,TGTGCCAGCAGCTTTGAACCCCGGTGGGCTGAAGCTTTCTTT
TRBD2,TRBV19,TRBJ2-7,NA,CASSPFLAGDYEQYF,TGTGCCAGTAGCCCGTTTCTAGCGGGGGACTACGAGCAGTACTTC
NA,TRBV15,TRBJ1-4,NA,CATSREGVGNEKLFF,TGTGCCACCAGCAGAGAAGGAGTGGGTAATGAAAAACTGTTTTTT
NA,TRBV27,TRBJ2-4,NA,CASSLSSQNIQYF,TGTGCCAGCAGTTTATCGAGCCAAAACATTCAGTACTTC
NA,TRBV24-1,TRBJ2-2,NA,CATSDSRPGELFF,TGTGCCACCTCGGACTCACGGCCCGGGGAGCTGTTTTTT
NA,TRBV4-1,TRBJ1-3,NA,CASSLLGFSGNTIYF,TGCGCCAGCAGTCTCCTGGGGTTCTCTGGAAACACCATATATTTT
TRBD1,TRBV18,TRBJ1-2,once,CASSPPGQGYYGYTF,TGTGCCAGCTCACCGCCGGGACAGGGGTACTATGGCTACACCTTC
NA,TRBV12-5,TRBJ2-2,NA,CASAQRGGELFF,TGTGCTAGTGCCCAAAGAGGGGGGGAGCTGTTTTTT
TRBD1,TRBV4-1,TRBJ1-6,NA,CASSPPRQGNSPLHF,TGCGCCAGCAGCCCTCCTCGACAGGGGAATTCACCCCTCCACTTT
NA,TRBV5-4,TRBJ1-1,NA,CASSPKGRTVGTEAFF,TGTGCCAGCAGCCCGAAGGGACGGACTGTCGGCACTGAAGCTTTCTTT
NA,TRBV4-1,TRBJ2-1,NA,CASSHMGGLDEQFF,TGCGCCAGCAGCCACATGGGGGGGCTAGATGAGCAGTTCTTC
NA,TRBV6-5,TRBJ1-1,NA,CASSTRAEVNTEAFF,TGTGCCAGCAGCACGAGGGCAGAAGTGAACACTGAAGCTTTCTTT
NA,TRBV5-1,TRBJ2-7,NA,CASSLAAKDDEQYF,TGCGCCAGCAGCTTGGCCGCTAAGGACGACGAGCAGTACTTC
TRBD1,TRBV5-4,TRBJ1-1,few,CASSLGDRMNTEAFF,TGTGCCAGCAGCTTGGGGGACAGGATGAACACTGAAGCTTTCTTT
TRBD2,TRBV9,TRBJ2-5,NA,CASSAGLAEETQYF,TGTGCCAGCAGCGCGGGACTAGCGGAAGAGACCCAGTACTTC
NA,TRBV5-6,TRBJ2-2,NA,CASPLGGWELFF,TGTGCCAGCCCCTTGGGCGGCTGGGAGCTGTTTTTT
TRBD1,TRBV4-1,TRBJ2-7,NA,CASSQDGGQGFDEQYF,TGCGCCAGCAGCCAAGATGGAGGACAGGGCTTCGACGAGCAGTACTTC
TRBD1,TRBV5-6,TRBJ2-3,NA,CASSSAGQGLSDTQYF,TGTGCCAGCAGCTCCGCGGGACAGGGATTGTCAGATACGCAGTATTTT
NA,TRBV4-1,TRBJ2-3,NA,CASSQDPSTDTQYF,TGCGCCAGCAGCCAAGATCCGAGCACAGATACGCAGTATTTT
TRBD1,TRBV6-2/TRBV6-3,TRBJ2-7,NA,CASSYGTDQRKQYF,TGTGCCAGCAGTTACGGGACAGACCAAAGGAAGCAGTACTTC
TRBD2,TRBV6-2/TRBV6-3,TRBJ2-1,NA,CASSYLGGGAHNEQFF,TGTGCCAGCAGTTACTTAGGCGGGGGGGCCCACAATGAGCAGTTCTTC
TRBD1,TRBV6-5,TRBJ1-3,NA,CASSYPQGAKGNTIYF,TGTGCCAGCAGTTACCCACAGGGGGCAAAAGGAAACACCATATATTTT
NA,TRBV3-1/TRBV3-2,TRBJ2-7,NA,CASSPDSAYEQYF,TGTGCCAGCAGCCCGGACTCTGCCTACGAGCAGTACTTC
NA,TRBV4-3,TRBJ1-2,NA,CASSQDFGKYYGYTF,TGCGCCAGCAGCCAAGATTTCGGGAAATACTATGGCTACACCTTC
NA,TRBV3-1/TRBV3-2,TRBJ1-4,NA,CASSQGREKLFF,TGTGCCAGCAGCCAAGGGAGAGAAAAACTGTTTTTT
NA,TRBV19,TRBJ1-1,NA,CASSINTEAFF,TGTGCCAGTAGTATTAACACTGAAGCTTTCTTT
NA,TRBV19,TRBJ2-7,NA,CASSPIPGQGKDEQYF,TGTGCCAGTAGTCCAATCCCCGGGCAGGGCAAAGACGAGCAGTACTTC
NA,TRBV7-9,TRBJ2-5,NA,CASSLARLGGAGRETQYF,TGTGCCAGCAGCTTAGCCCGCCTGGGGGGAGCGGGTAGGGAGACCCAGTACTTC
NA,TRBV11-2,TRBJ1-1,NA,CASSGRVATEAFF,TGTGCCAGCAGCGGTCGTGTCGCTACTGAAGCTTTCTTT
TRBD1,TRBV28,TRBJ1-2,NA,CASSPGQAGGYTF,TGTGCCAGCAGTCCCGGACAGGCGGGTGGCTACACCTTC
TRBD1,TRBV4-1,TRBJ2-7,NA,CASSRAPGQGAYEQYF,TGCGCCAGCAGCAGGGCACCGGGACAGGGGGCCTACGAGCAGTACTTC
NA,TRBV21-1,TRBJ1-3,NA,CAGHRVESGNTIYF,TGTGCCGGTCACAGGGTGGAATCTGGAAACACCATATATTTT
TRBD2,TRBV3-1/TRBV3-2,TRBJ2-5,once,CASSPHGASGDQETQYF,TGTGCCAGCAGCCCCCATGGGGCTAGCGGGGACCAAGAGACCCAGTACTTC
TRBD1,TRBV19,TRBJ1-2,NA,CASSQPTDRVLTF,TGTGCCAGTAGCCAACCCACAGACAGGGTGCTCACCTTC